A selection of T cell receptor beta chains follows, all from one sample in a study of T cells expressing NK-cell markers. TCRdb reanalyzed the 5' RACE reads and collapses them to one entry per CDR3 protein, without DNA. The sample table includes about 410,000 distinct CDR3 sequences. The sample consisted of blood T cells: a sorted CD56 or NKG2C T cell subset, CD4+ or CD8+ T cells, or bulk PBMC T cells (not recorded which). The receptors stem from a woman aged 45-65 years in good health. Both conserved end residues are part of each CDR3.

>TRBV12-3/TRBV12-4|TRBJ2-7|17
CASSFDLLALLQGEQYF
>TRBV12-3/TRBV12-4|TRBJ2-1|11
CASSPTNEQFF
>TRBV12-3/TRBV12-4|TRBJ2-1|19
CASRSGAGTSGRGHNEQFF
>TRBV10-3|TRBJ1-2|12
CAISESVYGYTF
>TRBV7-8|TRBJ1-6|15
CASSGVGGHNSPLHF
>TRBV12-3/TRBV12-4|TRBJ1-2|16
CASSLSTGGLRNGYTF
>TRBV5-6|TRBJ2-1|14
CAWTSGRGYNEQFF
>TRBV29-1|TRBJ2-1|13
CLADRPSYNEQFF
>TRBV20-1|TRBJ1-2|15
CSASHQSPGIKGYTF
>TRBV9|TRBJ2-1|16
CASSVGVRRAINEQFF
>TRBV12-3/TRBV12-4|TRBJ2-1|15
CASTEGLAGNNEQFF
>TRBV5-1|TRBJ2-3|16
CASSLDNTGSTDTQYF
>TRBV20-1|TRBJ1-4|17
CSAREVRGFMSNEKLFF
>TRBV24-1|TRBJ2-3|20
CATSDSDSAAVSGYTDTQYF
>TRBV10-3|TRBJ1-4|15
CAISESTRDREKLFF
>TRBV20-1|TRBJ2-3|13
CSARGFGTDTQYF
>TRBV14|TRBJ2-2|16
CASSQVPPGRSGELFF
>TRBV5-1|TRBJ2-1|15
CASSLGTPGWNEQFF
>TRBV10-3|TRBJ1-4|15
CAISEEEGTNEKLFF
>TRBV29-1|TRBJ2-7|15
CSVEGLANKEYEQYF
>TRBV12-3/TRBV12-4|TRBJ2-7|13
CASRLAESYEQYF
>TRBV11-3|TRBJ2-1|16
CASSSQGPGATNEQFF